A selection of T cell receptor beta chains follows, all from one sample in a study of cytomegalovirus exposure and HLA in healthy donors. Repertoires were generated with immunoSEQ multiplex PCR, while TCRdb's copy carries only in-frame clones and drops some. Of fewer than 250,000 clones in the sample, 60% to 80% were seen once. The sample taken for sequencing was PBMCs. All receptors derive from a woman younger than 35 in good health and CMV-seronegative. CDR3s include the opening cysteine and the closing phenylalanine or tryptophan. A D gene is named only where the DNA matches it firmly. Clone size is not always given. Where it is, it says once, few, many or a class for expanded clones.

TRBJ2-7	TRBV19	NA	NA	CASSTTSSSYEQYF	TGTGCCAGTAGTACAACTAGCTCCTCCTACGAGCAGTACTTC
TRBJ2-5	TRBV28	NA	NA	CASSSIRGNQETQYF	TGTGCCAGCAGTTCTATCCGGGGGAACCAAGAGACCCAGTACTTC
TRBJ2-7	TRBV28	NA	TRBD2	CASGMTSVFYEQYF	TGTGCCAGCGGTATGACTAGCGTATTCTACGAGCAGTACTTC
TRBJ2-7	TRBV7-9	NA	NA	CASSPKEGAKYEQYF	TGTGCCAGCAGCCCAAAGGAGGGGGCAAAGTACGAGCAGTACTTC
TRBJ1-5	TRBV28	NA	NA	CASRRLSNQPQHF	TGTGCCAGCAGACGACTTAGCAATCAGCCCCAGCATTTT
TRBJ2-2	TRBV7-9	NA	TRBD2	CASSPAGGPVTGELFF	TGTGCCAGCAGCCCCGCGGGGGGGCCGGTCACCGGGGAGCTGTTTTTT
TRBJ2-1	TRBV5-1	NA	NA	CASSLFLSQTSYNEQFF	TGCGCCAGCAGCTTGTTTCTCTCACAAACCTCTTACAATGAGCAGTTCTTC
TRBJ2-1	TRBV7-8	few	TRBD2	CASSLTSGSPYNEQFF	TGTGCCAGCAGCTTGACTAGCGGGAGCCCCTACAATGAGCAGTTCTTC
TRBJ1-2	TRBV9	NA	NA	CASSVLQGYGYTF	TGTGCCAGCAGCGTACTTCAGGGATATGGCTACACCTTC
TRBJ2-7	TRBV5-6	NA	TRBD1	CASSKGTVDSYEQYF	TGTGCCAGCAGCAAAGGGACAGTAGACTCCTACGAGCAGTACTTC
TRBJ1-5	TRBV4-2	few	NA	CASSQGGEASQPQHF	TGTGCCAGCAGCCAAGGGGGGGAGGCCTCACAGCCCCAGCATTTT
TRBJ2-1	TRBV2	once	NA	CASWGTQPFNEQFF	TGTGCCAGCTGGGGGACTCAACCGTTCAATGAGCAGTTCTTC
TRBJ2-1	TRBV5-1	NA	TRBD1	CASSSQGTTGIGNNEQFF	TGCGCCAGCAGCTCCCAAGGAACGACAGGGATAGGTAACAATGAGCAGTTCTTC
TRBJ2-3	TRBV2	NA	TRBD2	CASSGLAGVYREVADTQYF	TGTGCCAGCAGTGGCCTAGCGGGAGTGTATCGGGAGGTGGCAGATACGCAGTATTTT